Listed here is a single T cell receptor (beta chain). Its antigen is not yet known. One base away there is no much larger clone; base qualities are not given. The data were taken from a study of shared clonotypes between healthy human individuals (dated by TCRdb to 2018 to 2021). Broadly, across the study: Three men and two women, aged 18 to 49 years, made up the cohort. Libraries were prepared and TCR repertoires were sequenced by different laboratories using diverse techniques, in order to increase sequencing depth and limit assay-specific biases. Between about 0.94 and 10 billion PBMCs per donor were obtained by leukapheresis. For each donor, CD4 naive and CD4 memory were each given three plates, CD8 naive was given two plates, and CD8 memory was given one plate. Blood TCR repertoires of a handful of healthy adults were deeply sequenced to estimate repertoire size and the extent of clonotype sharing between individuals.

Results and caveats for the whole study, not just this receptor: The genetic and exposure-history diversity represented was limited by the small number of donors. Across a handful of donors, 4.5% to 6.5% of naive CD4, approximately 3.6% of naive CD8, about 2.3% of memory CD4, and about 0.44% of memory CD8 clonotypes were shared. Rarefaction of sorted-subset datasets indicated incomplete sequencing despite the large sequencing depth. Sampling was limited to blood, and TCR repertoires in tissue likely differ from TCR repertoires in blood. Pairwise subsampling led to the expectation that sequencing depth would affect the degree of clonotype sharing among donors. Estimated clonotype richness was generally larger for naive than for memory subsets. Compared with non-shared clonotypes, clonotypes shared by all four sorted-subset donors had higher generation probabilities.

V is cut by 4 bases and J by 6 bases, and the space between the germline ends is 22 bases. According to the germline V gene, CDR1 reads SGHRS and CDR2 reads YFSETQ. The CDR3 runs 16 amino acids, cysteine and phenylalanine included. The entry retains the CDR3 DNA only, 48 bases that are in frame from base 1. Using the deep immunoSEQ assay, TCR CDR3 regions were amplified from genomic DNA by multiplex PCR. For each cell subset, the extracted genomic DNA was distributed evenly across all wells of several immunoSEQ 96-well plates, and each plate served as one replicate. Each replicate PCR for sorted subsets received about 180 ng genomic DNA, equal to tens of thousands of T cell genomes. Purified libraries were quantified with a Qubit 3.0 fluorometer, sized on a Bioanalyzer 2100, and re-quantified with the KAPA Library Quantification kit. Each immunoSEQ 96-well plate was sequenced on its own single-read 150-cycle Illumina NextSeq 550 flow cell. From the authors' description of their analysis: The immunoSEQ output contained only junctional sequences without quality scores, so filtering could not match that applied to full-length reads. Sequences were annotated with PyIR, a Python wrapper for IgBLAST v1.9, and V/J genes and CDR3 were assigned using IMGT germline references. Reads were filtered out if the reads had weak V/J assignments (E-value above 1e-6), no CDR3, stop codons, out-of-frame junctions, or ambiguous translated residues. A V3J clonotype was defined by an identical inferred V gene, J gene, and CDR3 amino acid sequence. Percentage overlap between repertoires was computed as shared unique clonotypes divided by the size of the smaller repertoire. RTK rarefaction, the Chao1 estimator, and Recon v2.1 estimates of unobserved clonotypes were used to assess repertoire richness. OLGA was used to compute generation probabilities for all TCRbeta clonotypes that the gDNA method yielded from a handful of donors. In its TCRdb copy, this immuneACCESS table keeps in-frame sequences only and misses some clones. Where compared with another copy, unresolved V genes explain less than half of these, and the others have no known cause. V and J calls and clone size are as listed in that table; D and trimming were resolved from the DNA. This sample lists roughly 1,500,000 clones; 98% were detected once. The ten largest clonotypes hold over 0.3% of the sample.

Donors were healthy HIV-negative adults with no recently reported acute infections or vaccinations. Every donor was a Caucasian adult living in Nashville, Tennessee, USA. Magnetic negative selection was used to enrich CD4+ T cells, after which naive cells were positively selected on CD45RA and the negative fraction became the memory subset. Blood was obtained by leukapheresis, after which PBMCs were separated by Ficoll-Histopaque density gradient centrifugation and cryopreserved in liquid nitrogen vapor phase. Analytical flow cytometry was used to check the purity and quantity of every magnetically sorted T cell population. From each sorted fraction, genomic DNA was isolated and quantified by UV absorbance on a Nanodrop 2000c.

The TCR originated in a man aged 25 to 40 in good health. The source material was naive CD4+ T cells sorted from blood. In light of the paper, this sample's cell subset or site label describes: CD45RA+ positively selected. The rearranged segments are TRBV5-1 and TRBJ1-2; the D gene is perhaps TRBD1, on 6 matching bases. DNA sequence: TGCGCCAGCAGCCCAACGGGACTACAGGGCGGTCATGGCTACACCTTC. This translates into CASSPTGLQGGHGYTF.